The 6 T cell receptor beta chains reported below all come from one sample, sequenced in a study of blood T cells in healthy people across ages. Primed by a sample-barcoded 5' primer and a J-beta primer mix, a second PCR proceeded for about 7 to 12 cycles. TCRdb recomputed calls from the 5' RACE reads with MiXCR, one row per CDR3 protein. In the table there are roughly 800,000 distinct CDR3 sequences, over 45% of which are singletons. Source material: blood. Receptor source: a man aged 25 to 40 in good health.

J is TRBJ2-7 and V is TRBV7-2, with D maybe TRBD2 (6 bases). Trimming cost V 5 bases and J 4 bases, with 18 bases left between them. The length of the CDR3 is 15 residues. Germline V gives CDR1 SGHTA, CDR2 FQGNSA. CDR3 sequence (DNA): TGTGCCAGCAGCCCGGGGGTCGCGGAAAAATACGAGCAGTACTTC. Translated: CASSPGVAEKYEQYF.

This clonotype has more than one count but fewer than ten. This chain uses TRBV6-2 or TRBV6-3 with TRBJ2-3; no clear D. This CDR3 has 12 amino acids. V was pared by 5 bases and J by 4 bases, with 7 bases between. Germline V gives CDR1 MNHEY, CDR2 SVGEGT. CDR3 residues: CASSTRADTQYF. The CDR3 DNA is TGTGCCAGCAGTACCCGGGCAGATACGCAGTATTTT.

The rearrangement uses TRBV4-1 and TRBJ2-1; no reliable D call. The CDR3 length is 13 residues. The germline V gene has CDR1 MGHRA and CDR2 YSYEKL. The V gene lost 4 bases and the J gene lost 8 bases, with 12 bases spanning the gap. CDR3 DNA: TGCGCCAGCAGCCGAGAAGACTCATATGAGCAGTTCTTC. This gives the protein CASSREDSYEQFF.

This clonotype was found a few times. The chain recombines TRBV4-2 with TRBJ2-1; perhaps TRBD1 as D (6 bases). Germline values: CDR1 LGHNA, CDR2 YNFKEQ. The CDR3 has 20 residues. V shed 0 bases and J shed 6 bases, with 27 bases lying between them. The CDR3 bases are TGTGCCAGCAGCCAAGAGGGGCTAGGGGGATTGACCTGGGGGATCAATGAGCAGTTCTTC. Residues: CASSQEGLGGLTWGINEQFF.

The rearrangement uses TRBV6-2 or TRBV6-3 and TRBJ1-2; D is unresolved. The V end lost 2 bases, the J end lost 4 bases, and 8 bases lay between the germline ends. Germline CDR1 MNHEY, CDR2 SVGEGT. CDR3 size: 13 residues. This chain's CDR3 is CASSYHPLYGYTF. CDR3 DNA: TGTGCCAGCAGTTACCATCCCCTCTATGGCTACACCTTC.

This chain joins TRBV2 and TRBJ2-4; D remains unclear. The last part of the DNA fits TRBJ2-5 better; the J call may be wrong. Per germline, CDR1 SNHLY and CDR2 FYNNEI. This CDR3 comprises 12 residues. Here the CDR3 reads CASVQEQETQYF. In DNA form, the CDR3 reads TGTGCCAGCGTCCAAGAACAAGAGACCCAGTACTTC.